Only a few counts were recorded for the clone carrying this T cell receptor beta chain. This entry belongs to a study of control samples from healthy donors and cancer patients. Profiled with immunoSEQ multiplex PCR; TCRdb holds only in-frame clones, not every one. The sample has 71,000 or so clones; around 92% are singletons. The sequenced sample was PBMCs. The sequence was collected from a man aged 55 to 70 with lung cancer.

The CDR3 DNA reads as TGTGCCAGCAGCTTTGGGGGCACTGGCTATGGCTACACCTTC. Translation: CASSFGGTGYGYTF. This chain links TRBV5-4 with TRBJ1-2, with D perhaps TRBD1 (6 bases). The germline V gene encodes CDR1 SGHNT and CDR2 YYREEE (reference sequence). V lost 2 bases to trimming and J lost 4 bases, with 12 bases between them. The CDR3 length is 14 residues.